These 29 T cell receptor beta chains were all obtained from the same sample, sequenced in a study of T-cell reconstitution after alpha-beta-depleted transplantation in children. A library of TCRbeta sequences, prepared with unique molecular identifiers, was generated. TCRdb redid the calling of the PCR reads with MiXCR, one entry per CDR3 protein. Here the sample spans around 200,000 distinct CDR3 sequences, 8.4% being singletons. The sample here was PBMCs, mostly from graft donor cells, taken 360 days after TCRalphabeta/CD19-depleted stem cell transplant. The receptor source for this set is a male patient between 2 and 10 years old who had a stem cell transplant for acute myeloid leukemia, so the T cells may come from the graft donor.

V usage is TRBV28 and J usage is TRBJ2-5, with D unresolved. Germline loops: CDR1 MDHEN, CDR2 SYDVKM. The ends were cut back, 4 bases at V and 4 bases at J, with 13 bases in the middle. The CDR3 spans 14 residues. CDR3 coding DNA: TGTGCCAGCAGTTCCTCCCCCCTAGGAGAGACCCAGTACTTC. This encodes CASSSSPLGETQYF.

The CDR3 sequence is CASGSGLESKAETQYF. The CDR3 bases are TGTGCTAGTGGTTCGGGACTGGAAAGCAAAGCAGAGACCCAGTACTTC. The V and J genes are TRBV12-5 and TRBJ2-5; possibly TRBD2 for D (6 bases). Trimming took 4 bases from V and 4 from J, leaving 19 bases between them. This CDR3 region has 16 residues. CDR1 is LGHNT and CDR2 is FRNRAP in the germline V gene.

This clonotype was counted at least ten times. The V gene is TRBV9, the J gene TRBJ2-2, with D unclear. V was clipped by 0 bases and J by 7 bases, with 4 bases between them. Germline assignment: CDR1 SGDLS and CDR2 YYNGEE. The CDR3 sequence is 12 residues long. The CDR3 spells CASSVEGGELFF. CDR3 in DNA: TGTGCCAGCAGCGTAGAAGGCGGGGAGCTGTTTTTT.

Only a few counts were recorded for this clonotype. The gene calls are TRBV4-3 and TRBJ2-7; 13 bases align to TRBD2. CDR3 length: 16 amino acids. Germline CDR1 is LGHNA and CDR2 is YSLEER. Trimming removed 0 bases from V and 4 bases from J; junction bases left unmatched: 3. CDR3 coding DNA: TGCGCCAGCAGCCAAGATCGACTAGCGGGAGGTTACGAGCAGTACTTC. Protein: CASSQDRLAGGYEQYF.

The rearrangement uses TRBV11-1 and TRBJ2-1; 8 bases fit TRBD1. The CDR3 spans 17 residues. The V and J ends lost 5 bases and 8 bases, in that order; junction bases with no gene match: 17. Germline assignment: CDR1 SGHAT and CDR2 FQDESV (reference sequence). DNA for the CDR3: TGTGCCAGCAGCACATCCGGCCTGACAGGGGTCGTACATGAGCAGTTCTTC. The encoded protein is CASSTSGLTGVVHEQFF.

This clonotype has a count of ten or more. This chain joins TRBV21-1 and TRBJ2-1; the table's D call TRBD2 went unverified against the DNA. TRBV21-1 is an annotated pseudogene. The length of the CDR3 is 16 residues. This chain's CDR3 is CASSIYRDSKYNEQFF. As DNA, the CDR3 is TGTGCCAGCAGCATCTACCGGGACTCGAAGTACAATGAGCAGTTCTTC.

The chain recombines TRBV9 with TRBJ2-2, with TRBD2 matching over 8 bases. Trimming took 3 bases from V and 2 from J; bases not matched to a gene: 6. The CDR3 covers 16 residues. The germline gives CDR1 SGDLS, CDR2 YYNGEE. CDR3 protein: CASSARGGQNTGELFF. CDR3 nucleotides: TGTGCCAGCAGCGCCCGGGGGGGACAAAACACCGGGGAGCTGTTTTTT.

V gene TRBV3-1 combines with J gene TRBJ1-6; 7 positions agree with TRBD1. This CDR3 has 16 residues. CDR1 and CDR2 (germline): LGHDT, YNNKEL (reference sequence). V shed 1 base, J shed 7 bases, and the junction held 7 bases outside the gene matches. This chain's CDR3 is CASSQADREGNSPLHF. CDR3 bases: TGTGCCAGCAGCCAAGCAGACAGGGAGGGGAATTCACCCCTCCACTTT.

This clonotype has a count of ten or more. The chain couples TRBV7-2 to TRBJ2-1; D remains ambiguous. Trimming removed 0 bases at V and 7 bases at J, with 4 bases between. This CDR3 is built from 12 residues. Germline CDR1 reads SGHTA; CDR2 reads FQGNSA. The CDR3 loop reads CASSLAWNEQFF. CDR3 in DNA: TGTGCCAGCAGCTTAGCGTGGAATGAGCAGTTCTTC.

This clonotype came up a few times. The chain carries TRBV2 and TRBJ2-5; 7 bases align to TRBD2. Germline V CDR1 and CDR2: SNHLY, FYNNEI. The length of the CDR3 is 17 residues. V lost 7 bases, J lost 1 base, and 15 bases stayed unmatched. The CDR3 protein is CASNPPSGEWPQETQYF. CDR3 nucleotide sequence: TGTGCCAGCAACCCTCCTAGCGGCGAATGGCCCCAAGAGACCCAGTACTTC.

In this sample, this clonotype turned up many times. V and J are TRBV10-3 and TRBJ2-1; D perhaps matches TRBD1 (5 bases). Germline CDR1 reads ENHRY; CDR2 reads SYGVKD. The CDR3 totals 15 residues. V was cut by 4 bases and J by 0 bases, with 10 bases left in between. CDR3 nucleotide sequence: TGTGCCATCAGTGCAGGGATTAGCTCCTACAATGAGCAGTTCTTC. Encoded protein: CAISAGISSYNEQFF.

This clonotype turned up a few times. The chain carries TRBV29-1 and TRBJ1-1, with 9 bases matching TRBD1. Germline CDR1 is SQVTM and CDR2 is ANQGSEA. The trim removed 4 bases at V and 5 bases at J, leaving 5 bases unmatched. This CDR3 is built from 13 residues. The CDR3 loop is CSVAWTGDTEAFF. The CDR3 nucleotides are TGCAGCGTTGCATGGACAGGGGATACTGAAGCTTTCTTT.

This clonotype was found many times. The CDR3 is CSVGATSGNADTQYF. CDR3 DNA sequence: TGCAGCGTCGGGGCGACTAGCGGGAATGCAGATACGCAGTATTTT. The chain employs TRBV29-1 and TRBJ2-3, with 11 bases matching TRBD2. The CDR3 is 15 amino acids. Trimming cost V 6 bases and J 4 bases; bases outside gene matches: 9. Germline lookup yields CDR1 SQVTM and CDR2 ANQGSEA.

The gene calls are TRBV28 and TRBJ1-1; D may be TRBD1 (6 bases). Germline-derived CDR1 and CDR2 are MDHEN and SYDVKM. Trimming stripped 5 bases from V and 1 base from J, with 17 bases between. The CDR3 runs 16 residues. CDR3 sequence reads: CASSVGGVAPNTEAFF. The CDR3 DNA sequence: TGTGCCAGCAGTGTGGGGGGCGTAGCCCCGAACACTGAAGCTTTCTTT.

This clonotype appeared many times. This sequence joins TRBV5-1 and TRBJ2-1, with a weak D call TRBD2 (5 bases). CDR1 and CDR2 from the germline V gene are SGHRS and YFSETQ. V lost 0 bases and J lost 4, with 20 bases in between. There are 18 residues in the CDR3. The CDR3 sequence is CASSLVPGMGYGYNEQFF. The CDR3, as DNA: TGCGCCAGCAGCTTGGTGCCCGGGATGGGATATGGGTACAATGAGCAGTTCTTC.

For this clonotype: This may arise from a read error, as a much more abundant clone is one base away. The rearrangement joins TRBV2 to TRBJ1-6; D is ambiguous. Germline V gene sequence: CDR1 SNHLY, CDR2 FYNNEI. This CDR3 has 16 residues. CDR3 sequence (DNA): TGTGCCAGAAGTGAGAGAAGGGCATCTTATAATTCACCCCTCCACTTT. Translated, it gives CARSERRASYNSPLHF.

The sample holds many counts of this clonotype. The chain has TRBV10-3 and TRBJ2-3; no reliable D call. The CDR3 totals 15 residues. Trimming removed 4 bases at V and 2 bases at J, with 13 bases between. In germline, CDR1 is ENHRY, CDR2 SYGVKD. The CDR3 is CAISGTPAHTDTQYF. The DNA for the CDR3 is TGTGCCATCAGTGGGACGCCTGCCCACACAGATACGCAGTATTTT.

This chain connects TRBV11-2 to TRBJ2-7; either TRBD1 or TRBD2 may supply D (5 bases each). Germline V gene data show CDR1 as SGHAT and CDR2 as FQNNGV. Trimming removed 4 bases at V and 3 bases at J, with 16 bases between. This CDR3 contains 15 residues. The CDR3 spells CASSSHWDGGYEQYF. CDR3 sequence (DNA): TGTGCCAGCAGCTCCCACTGGGATGGGGGCTACGAGCAGTACTTC.

V gene TRBV20-1 combines with J gene TRBJ2-5, with TRBD1 matching 7 bases. The germline V gene has CDR1 DFQATT and CDR2 SNEGSKA (reference sequence). J lost 5 bases, V lost 5 bases, and 8 bases had no gene match. The CDR3 sequence is 13 residues long. The CDR3: CSAAATGVETQYF. CDR3 DNA sequence: TGCAGTGCTGCTGCCACAGGGGTTGAGACCCAGTACTTC.

This clonotype was recorded at least ten times. The chain carries TRBV7-2 and TRBJ2-7; 7 bases align to TRBD2. The CDR3 is 16 residues long. With V trimmed by 0 bases and J by 0 bases, 5 bases remained unmatched. Germline CDR1 reads SGHTA; CDR2 reads FQGNSA. As DNA, the CDR3 is TGTGCCAGCAGCTTAGCGGGCGGGGGAGTCTCCTACGAGCAGTACGTC. Protein sequence: CASSLAGGGVSYEQYV.

This sequence joins TRBV7-3 and TRBJ2-2; TRBD2 aligns across 9 bases. The trim removed 5 bases at V and 0 bases at J, leaving 4 bases unmatched. Germline V gives CDR1 SGHTA, CDR2 FQGTGA. The CDR3 is made up of 16 amino acids. Written as DNA, the CDR3 is TGTGCCAGCAGCGCCCGACTAGCGGCGAACACCGGGGAGCTGTTTTTT. Its protein product is CASSARLAANTGELFF. Full variable domain (remainder filled in from reference TRBV7-3 and TRBJ2-2): GAGVSQTPSNKVTEKGKYVELRCDPISGHTALYWYRQSLGQGPEFLIYFQGTGAADDSGLPNDRFFAVRPEGSVSTLKIQRTERGDSAVYLCASSARLAANTGELFFGEGSRLTVL.

This clonotype was detected only a few times. The rearrangement links TRBV5-6 to TRBJ2-3; 10 bases map to TRBD1. Germline V lookup: CDR1 SGHDT, CDR2 YYEEEE. The CDR3 runs to 18 residues. Germline trimming cut 2 bases from V and 3 bases from J; bases unmatched to any gene: 12. Written as DNA, the CDR3 is TGTGCCAGCAGCTTTCAGCTCCGGGACAGGGGACATACAGATACGCAGTATTTT. Protein product: CASSFQLRDRGHTDTQYF.

This clonotype was counted ten times or more. The chain joins TRBV12-3 or TRBV12-4 to TRBJ2-3; D remains ambiguous. V was cut by 6 bases and J by 1 base, with 17 bases left in between. CDR3 length: 16 amino acids. CDR3 loop: CASSPTYWAGTDTQYF. The CDR3 DNA reads TGTGCCAGCAGCCCAACTTACTGGGCCGGCACAGATACGCAGTATTTT.

This clonotype was recorded a few times. The V gene is TRBV10-3, the J gene TRBJ2-1, with TRBD2 identical over 7 bases. V trimming: 6 bases; J trimming: 0 bases; junction bases outside the gene matches: 8. The CDR3 totals 16 residues. Germline CDR1 and CDR2: ENHRY and SYGVKD. CDR3 residues: CAISQTSASSYNEQFF. Here the CDR3 DNA reads TGTGCCATCAGCCAAACTAGCGCTAGCTCCTACAATGAGCAGTTCTTC.

This clonotype was seen ten or more times. The gene calls are TRBV4-1 and TRBJ1-2; possibly TRBD1 for D (5 bases). The CDR3 extends over 16 amino acids. The ends were cut back, 0 bases at V and 0 bases at J, with 11 bases in the middle. The germline V gene encodes CDR1 MGHRA and CDR2 YSYEKL. The DNA for the CDR3 is TGCGCCAGCAGCCAAGATTCAGGGCCTACTAACTATGGCTACACCTTC. Its protein is CASSQDSGPTNYGYTF.

The table lists this clonotype with many counts. V and J are TRBV25-1 and TRBJ1-5; maybe TRBD1 (6 bases). The CDR3 is made up of 16 amino acids. The V gene's germline CDR1 is MGHDK and CDR2 SYGVNS. V was cut by 4 bases and J by 4 bases, with 17 bases left in between. In DNA, the CDR3 is TGTGCCAGCAGTGCGACAGGACACCCTGGGAATCAGCCCCAGCATTTT. Translated: CASSATGHPGNQPQHF.

This clonotype was seen a handful of times. The gene calls are TRBV5-6 and TRBJ2-5; D call uncertain. Germline loops: CDR1 SGHDT, CDR2 YYEEEE. The length of the CDR3 is 13 residues. Trimming stripped 2 bases from V and 3 bases from J, with 8 bases between. CDR3 in DNA: TGTGCCAGCAGCTTTACCAGAGAAGAGACCCAGTACTTC. Translation: CASSFTREETQYF.

The CDR3 sequence: CASRAGGMNTEAFF. The CDR3 bases are TGTGCCAGCAGAGCAGGGGGTATGAACACTGAAGCTTTCTTT. V gene TRBV6-5 combines with J gene TRBJ1-1, with 7 positions matching TRBD1. After removal of 6 bases from V and 0 bases from J, the junction contained 4 bases not matched to a gene. There are 14 residues in the CDR3. Germline CDR1 is MNHEY and CDR2 is SVGAGI.

This clonotype was counted at least ten times. The genes are TRBV29-1 and TRBJ1-3; D gene ambiguous. From germline, CDR1 is SQVTM and CDR2 ANQGSEA. V was pared by 6 bases and J by 4 bases, with 16 bases between. The CDR3 sequence is 14 residues long. The CDR3 region is CSVRKWGPGNTIYF. Written as DNA, the CDR3 is TGCAGCGTCCGTAAATGGGGTCCCGGAAACACCATATATTTT. The whole variable domain, filled in from reference TRBV29-1 and TRBJ1-3, reads SAVISQKPSRDICQRGTSLTIQCQVDSQVTMMFWYRQQPGQSLTLIATANQGSEATYESGFVIDKFPISRPNLTFSTLTVSNMSPEDSSIYLCSVRKWGPGNTIYFGEGSWLTVV.